A single sample gave rise to the 13 T cell receptor beta chains below, sequenced in a study of blood T cell repertoires in COVID-19. Data came from immunoSEQ multiplex PCR; TCRdb stores just in-frame clones and leaves some out. Altogether 140,000 or so clones are present, roughly 80% being singletons, with the ten largest covering approximately 5.2%. The sample taken for sequencing was peripheral blood. These TCRs come from an older woman with COVID-19, enrolled during active disease.

The chain carries TRBV11-2 and TRBJ1-2; a weak D match, TRBD1 (6 bases). Per the germline V gene, CDR1 is SGHAT and CDR2 is FQNNGV. V lost 5 bases and J 0 bases, leaving 16 bases between the germline ends. The CDR3 is made up of 16 amino acids. The CDR3 nucleotides read TGTGCCAGCAGCCTATATGGACAGTTAGCTAACTATGGCTACACCTTC. This codes for CASSLYGQLANYGYTF.

This clone was detected only a few times. The rearrangement joins TRBV10-3 to TRBJ1-2; D ambiguous. V lost 0 bases to trimming and J lost 4 bases, with 15 bases between them. The CDR3 sequence is 16 residues long. Looked up from germline, CDR1 is ENHRY and CDR2 is SYGVKD. DNA for the CDR3: TGTGCCATCAGTGAGTCGACCGCGGTGGTCTTCTATGGCTACACCTTC. As protein: CAISESTAVVFYGYTF.

The rearrangement uses TRBV30 and TRBJ1-2, with 12 bases that match TRBD1. Germline V gene sequence: CDR1 GTSNPN, CDR2 SVGIG (reference sequence). The CDR3 totals 18 residues. V was clipped by 2 bases and J by 1 base; unmatched bases: 11. CDR3 in DNA: TGTGCCTGGAGTCCAATCGGGACAGGGGGCCCTCTTAACTATGGCTACACCTTC. This sequence encodes CAWSPIGTGGPLNYGYTF.

The chain uses TRBV4-2 and TRBJ2-1, with TRBD1 as a possible D gene (6 bases). This CDR3 region has 15 residues. Deletions cut 0 bases from V and 0 bases from J, with 6 bases between. Germline V CDR1 and CDR2: LGHNA, YNFKEQ. The CDR3 region has the DNA TGTGCCAGCAGCCAAGAGACAGGCTCCTACAATGAGCAGTTCTTC. This gives the protein CASSQETGSYNEQFF.

The chain links TRBV5-1 to TRBJ1-2; 11 positions match TRBD1. V lost 3 bases and J lost 2; bases outside the gene matches: 3. The length of the CDR3 is 15 residues. Germline V CDR1 and CDR2: SGHRS, YFSETQ. The CDR3 coding sequence is TGCGCCAGCAGCTGGGGACAGGGGGGAAACTATGGCTACACCTTC. It specifies CASSWGQGGNYGYTF.

This rearrangement joins TRBV28 to TRBJ1-2, with TRBD1 identical over 8 bases. The CDR3 sequence is 15 residues long. After removal of 2 bases from V and 10 bases from J, the junction contained 12 bases not matched to a gene. Germline CDR1 MDHEN, CDR2 SYDVKM. CDR3 coding DNA: TGTGCCAGCAGTTTACGCCCGGGACAGGCAAATGTCTACACCTTC. Its translation is CASSLRPGQANVYTF.

This sequence joins TRBV12-3 or TRBV12-4 and TRBJ1-6; D remains unclear. The CDR3 has 12 residues. The ends were cut back, 3 bases at V and 7 bases at J, with 4 bases in the middle. This CDR3 reads CASSLGNSPLHF. CDR3 in DNA: TGTGCCAGCAGTTTGGGCAATTCACCCCTCCACTTT.

The chain recombines TRBV7-8 with TRBJ2-3; TRBD2 agrees at 8 bases. CDR3 length equals 15 residues. Germline V gives CDR1 SGHVS, CDR2 FQNEAQ. J lost 6 bases, V lost 2 bases, and 7 bases had no gene match. The CDR3 DNA reads as TGTGCCAGCAGCTTACGCGGGGGGCAAGGGGATACGCAGTATTTT. Residues: CASSLRGGQGDTQYF.

This rearrangement joins TRBV3-1 (or the pseudogene TRBV3-2) to TRBJ2-7; the match to TRBD1 covers 8 bases. CDR1 and CDR2 (germline): LGHDT, YNNKEL (reference sequence). This CDR3 region has 13 residues. V dropped 4 bases and J dropped 4; count of bases not matched to a gene: 3. Here the CDR3 DNA reads TGTGCCAGCAGCCTTAGACAGGGGTACGAGCAGTACTTC. Translating gives CASSLRQGYEQYF.

The chain combines TRBV9 with TRBJ2-1; D is perhaps TRBD1 (5 bases). Germline V gene sequence: CDR1 SGDLS, CDR2 YYNGEE. This CDR3 has 14 residues. V gave up 4 bases and J gave up 7 bases, with 15 bases separating them. The DNA for the CDR3 is TGTGCCAGCAGCCTAATGCAGGGCCGGAATGAGCAGTTCTTC. This codes for CASSLMQGRNEQFF.

The chain is built from TRBV7-9 and TRBJ1-1; 7 positions match TRBD1. This CDR3 comprises 14 residues. The trim removed 3 bases at V and 1 base at J, leaving 2 bases unmatched. Germline CDR1 reads SEHNR; CDR2 reads FQNEAQ (reference sequence). The CDR3 DNA reads as TGTGCCAGCAGCTTGACAGGGAGGAACACTGAAGCTTTCTTT. Residues: CASSLTGRNTEAFF.

Only a few counts were recorded for this clone. The rearrangement joins TRBV4-1 to TRBJ2-3; 8 bases map to TRBD1. The CDR3 length is 15 residues. The V and J ends lost 3 bases and 9 bases, in that order; junction bases with no gene match: 11. The germline gives CDR1 MGHRA, CDR2 YSYEKL. CDR3 in DNA: TGCGCCAGCAGCCAGCCAACAGGGGGGAGTGGGACGCAGTATTTT. It translates to CASSQPTGGSGTQYF.

This chain uses TRBV7-2 with TRBJ1-3, with TRBD1 as a possible D gene (5 bases). Per germline, CDR1 SGHTA and CDR2 FQGNSA. Trimming took 5 bases from V and 0 from J, leaving 11 bases between them. This CDR3 has 15 amino acids. The CDR3 loop is CASSTQTASGNTIYF. The CDR3 DNA follows: TGTGCCAGCAGCACTCAGACAGCCTCTGGAAACACCATATATTTT.